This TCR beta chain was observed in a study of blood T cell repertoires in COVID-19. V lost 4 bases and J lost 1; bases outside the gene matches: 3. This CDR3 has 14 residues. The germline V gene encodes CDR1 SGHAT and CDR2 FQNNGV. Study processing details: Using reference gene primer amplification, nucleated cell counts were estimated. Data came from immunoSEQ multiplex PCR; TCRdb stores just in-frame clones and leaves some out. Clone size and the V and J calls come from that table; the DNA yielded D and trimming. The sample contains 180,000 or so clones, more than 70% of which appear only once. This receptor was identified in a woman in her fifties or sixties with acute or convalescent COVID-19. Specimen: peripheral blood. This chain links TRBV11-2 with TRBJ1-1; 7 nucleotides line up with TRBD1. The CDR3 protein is CASSSRTGNTEAFF. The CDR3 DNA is TGTGCCAGCAGCTCTAGGACAGGGAACACTGAAGCTTTCTTT.